This T cell receptor (beta chain) originates from a study of graft-versus-host responses after intestinal transplantation. On the study more broadly: For two to three years after anti-thymocyte globulin induction, all recipients took tacrolimus and steroids. Findings and limits, study-wide: Recipient marrow showed GvH clones, some seen first in ileum or blood.

A single count supports this clone. What it binds is unknown. Generated by immunoSEQ multiplex PCR, the TCRdb table keeps only in-frame clones and is missing some. The repertoire holds about 41,000 clones, approximately 95% seen once, with 0.45% to 0.65% in the top ten. This CDR3 comprises 14 residues. Germline V gene lookup returns CDR1 SGHRS and CDR2 YFSETQ. J was trimmed by 4 bases and V by 5 bases; bases with no gene match: 5. V usage is TRBV5-1 and J usage is TRBJ2-1; 8 positions agree with TRBD1. This sequence was found in a human donor who was the organ donor for an intestinal transplant. The input for sequencing was unstimulated CD8+ T cells sorted from spleen or lymph node cells, taken before transplant. This CDR3 is CASRQGAYYNEQFF. The CDR3 DNA sequence: TGCGCCAGCAGGCAGGGGGCCTATTACAATGAGCAGTTCTTC.